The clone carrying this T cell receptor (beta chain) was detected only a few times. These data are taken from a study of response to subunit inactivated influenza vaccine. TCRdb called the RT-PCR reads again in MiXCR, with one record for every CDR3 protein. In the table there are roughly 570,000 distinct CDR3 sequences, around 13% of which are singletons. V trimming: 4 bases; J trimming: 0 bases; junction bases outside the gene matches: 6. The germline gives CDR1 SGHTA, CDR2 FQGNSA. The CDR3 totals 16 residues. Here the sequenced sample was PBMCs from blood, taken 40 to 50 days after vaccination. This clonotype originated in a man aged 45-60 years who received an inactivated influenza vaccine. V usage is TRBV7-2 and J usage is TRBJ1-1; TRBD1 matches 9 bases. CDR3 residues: CASSSGTGSLNTEAFF. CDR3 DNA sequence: TGTGCCAGCAGCTCGGGGACAGGGTCCTTGAACACTGAAGCTTTCTTT.